The present entry profiles one T cell receptor (beta chain) with its context. The antigen remains unidentified. The donors were part of the validation cohort of 100 to 150 subjects. That cohort was separate from the first cohort, which comprised several hundred subjects. Germline CDR1 reads SGHDT; CDR2 reads YYEEEE. V shed 2 bases and J shed 9 bases, with 12 bases lying between them. The CDR3 consists of 13 residues. TCRdb's table, derived via immunoSEQ multiplex PCR, lists solely in-frame clones and lacks some. The data contain about 82,000 clones, approximately 93% of them singletons. The data were obtained in a study of cytomegalovirus exposure and HLA in healthy donors. Study-wide results and caveats: According to reports, the classifier identified cytomegalovirus status with high specificity and sensitivity. A few of the chains that were CMV-associated were confirmed in vitro to be specific for CMV antigens. Associated with cytomegalovirus, according to the listing, were approximately 160 TCR beta chains.

The genes are TRBV5-6 and TRBJ1-5; D uncertain. The origin of this receptor is a man aged 18-30 years in good health and CMV-seronegative. Sequencing used PBMCs. The CDR3 region is CASSFSREGPQHF. Here the CDR3 DNA reads TGTGCCAGCAGCTTTAGTCGCGAGGGGCCCCAGCATTTT.